A selection of T cell receptor beta chains follows, all from one sample in a study of shared clonotypes between healthy human individuals. TCRdb's table, derived via immunoSEQ multiplex PCR, lists solely in-frame clones and lacks some. The sample shows roughly 700,000 clones, about 92% of them seen only once. Specimen: memory CD8+ T cells from PBMCs. These receptors all stem from a man between 18 and 29 years old in good health. Some clones in this sample may be carry-over from other donors' samples. Both conserved end residues are part of each CDR3. D genes are given only for firm matches. A row's size may be missing; if present it is once, few, many or a size class.

.,TRBJ1-2,TRBV19,.,CASTDKVAVIMGTRYGYTF,TGTGCCAGTACCGACAAGGTGGCAGTAATCATGGGGACACGCTATGGCTACACCTTC
.,TRBJ1-4,TRBV19,.,CATPLGVMDEKLFF,TGTGCCACCCCCCTCGGAGTTATGGATGAAAAACTGTTTTTT
.,TRBJ2-7,TRBV4-1,.,CASSQDLTYYEQYF,TGCGCCAGCAGCCAAGATTTGACATACTACGAGCAGTACTTC
.,TRBJ1-1,TRBV27,.,CASRDGWSTEAFF,TGTGCCAGCCGGGATGGGTGGAGCACTGAAGCTTTCTTT
few,TRBJ2-7,TRBV21-1,.,CASSKGGSYEQYF,TGTGCCAGCAGCAAAGGCGGGAGCTACGAGCAGTACTTC
.,TRBJ2-3,TRBV9,.,CASSPPEWGDRTDTQYF,TGTGCCAGCAGCCCCCCGGAGTGGGGAGACCGCACAGATACGCAGTATTTT
.,TRBJ2-2,TRBV27,.,CASSKGFGELFF,TGTGCCAGCAGTAAGGGGTTCGGGGAGCTGTTTTTT
.,TRBJ1-2,TRBV25-1,.,CASSEGFVGYTF,TGTGCCAGCAGCGAGGGGTTCGTGGGCTACACCTTC
.,TRBJ1-2,TRBV6-5,.,CASSYSFNYGYTF,TGTGCCAGCAGTTACTCGTTTAACTATGGCTACACCTTC
few,TRBJ2-2,TRBV27,.,CASIPRGSNTGELFF,TGTGCCAGCATTCCCCGGGGTTCGAACACCGGGGAGCTGTTTTTT
.,TRBJ1-5,TRBV9,TRBD1,CASSAGTGVDQPQHF,TGTGCCAGCAGCGCAGGGACAGGGGTCGATCAGCCCCAGCATTTT
.,TRBJ2-3,TRBV28,TRBD1,CASSFPPYGTVWSTDTQYF,TGTGCCAGCAGTTTCCCACCCTACGGGACAGTATGGAGCACAGATACGCAGTATTTT
.,TRBJ2-2,TRBV7-2,TRBD1,CASSIRQGPGELFF,TGTGCCAGCAGCATCCGACAGGGTCCCGGGGAGCTGTTTTTT
once,TRBJ2-1,TRBV10-3,.,CATMSGNEQFF,TGTGCCACCATGTCTGGGAATGAGCAGTTCTTC
.,TRBJ2-1,TRBV7-8,.,CASSLPGLNNEQFF,TGTGCCAGCAGCTTGCCGGGACTTAACAATGAGCAGTTCTTC
.,TRBJ1-2,TRBV28,.,CASSQGFYGYTF,TGTGCCAGCAGCCAGGGGTTCTATGGCTACACCTTC